The clone carrying this T cell receptor beta chain was found a few times. The data were taken from a study of PD-1 blockade in mismatch repair-deficient tumors. About the study: Patients had eleven to twelve mismatch repair-deficient cancer types, all previously treated and progressing.

TCR sequencing covered a few patients who responded to pembrolizumab. This table comes from immunoSEQ multiplex PCR, and its TCRdb copy is limited to in-frame clones, with some not included. The sample lists roughly 130,000 clones, about nine tenths seen once, with roughly 10% in the top ten. The TCR sequence derives from an adult with mismatch repair-deficient cancer. Sequenced here: peripheral blood, sampled approximately 73 weeks after starting pembrolizumab.

Here the CDR3 DNA reads TGTGCCAGCAGCTCTGGGACTAGCCGGAGCGAGCAGTTCTTC. Translated, it gives CASSSGTSRSEQFF. The chain uses TRBV11-2 and TRBJ2-1; the match to TRBD2 covers 9 bases. The CDR3 has 14 amino acids. With V trimmed by 4 bases and J by 10 bases, 8 bases remained unmatched. Germline loops: CDR1 SGHAT, CDR2 FQNNGV.